The clone carrying this T cell receptor (beta chain) came up a few times. The CDR3 is made up of 13 amino acids. The germline gives CDR1 SNHLY, CDR2 FYNNEI. V was shortened by 9 bases and J by 6 bases, with 15 bases between the two germline ends. The data are from a study of blood T cell repertoires in COVID-19. In the study overall: Specimens from acute and convalescent COVID-19 originated in the United States, Italy and Spain. The cDNA or gDNA used as material had been derived from T cells, B-cell-depleted T cells, or PBMCs.

Original handling: Cell counts per sample came from amplifying reference gene primers. Clones were sequenced by immunoSEQ multiplex PCR, and TCRdb holds only the in-frame ones, with some missing. Clone size and V and J calls were adopted from that table, with D and trimming inferred from the DNA. Of roughly 70,000 clones listed, around 79% are singletons. The specimen sequenced was peripheral blood. This chain joins TRBV2 and TRBJ2-4; perhaps TRBD2 as D (5 bases). The sequence was obtained from a man aged 60 to 75 with acute or convalescent COVID-19. The CDR3 loop is CARNDVAGNIQYF. The CDR3 DNA reads as TGTGCCAGAAACGACGTGGCGGGAAACATTCAGTACTTC.